Reported below is one T cell receptor (beta chain). These data are taken from a study of blood T cell repertoires in COVID-19. At the level of the study: Acute and convalescent COVID-19 specimens originated in the United States, Italy and Spain.

V was clipped by 0 bases and J by 0 bases; unmatched bases: 14. The CDR3 spans 20 residues. Germline CDR1 reads SNHLY; CDR2 reads FYNNEI. Original analysis: Amplification of reference gene primers provided the estimated nucleated cell counts. Generated by immunoSEQ multiplex PCR, the TCRdb table keeps only in-frame clones and is missing some. Clone size and V and J calls were adopted from that table, with D and trimming inferred from the DNA. The sample shows hundreds of thousands of clones, roughly 85% of them seen only once. This receptor was taken from a woman aged 18-29 years who had recovered from COVID-19. Sequenced sample: peripheral blood. The rearrangement links TRBV2 to TRBJ1-1, with 9 bases fitting TRBD1. The CDR3 is CASSEALPGTGRPMNTEAFF. The CDR3 DNA reads TGTGCCAGCAGTGAAGCGCTCCCCGGGACAGGGCGTCCCATGAACACTGAAGCTTTCTTT.